Detailed here is one T cell receptor (beta chain). Its antigen is still unknown. The data originate from a study of cytotoxic CD8 clonotypes in ibrutinib-treated CLL. Study-wide context: There were, on average, 255,043 productive templates and some 90,000 productive rearrangements per sample. General study results and limits: Before falling back toward baseline at progression, clonality had risen at the time of ibrutinib response. Exceeding age-matched healthy donors, baseline clonality also tracked the counts of circulating CD8+ T cells. With treatment, public clonotypes, which were uncommon, either contracted or remained stable.

Sequenced by immunoSEQ multiplex PCR; TCRdb stores in-frame clones only, minus some. The sample shows 190,000 or so clones, around 72% of them seen only once. CDR1 and CDR2 from the germline V gene are GTSNPN and SVGIG (reference sequence). Losses at the gene ends were 3 bases for V and 3 bases for J; bases not matched to a gene: 5. This CDR3 spans 15 amino acids. The J gene is TRBJ1-5, the V gene TRBV30; 10 bases align to TRBD1. This clonotype originated in a human donor with chronic lymphocytic leukemia. The specimen comprised PBMCs, sampled after 24 months of ibrutinib treatment. The CDR3 DNA reads TGTGCCTGGAGCCGGGACAGGGGTCTCAATCAGCCCCAGCATTTT. Protein product: CAWSRDRGLNQPQHF.